This T cell receptor beta chain stems from a study of metastatic and nonmetastatic thyroid tumors. Overall study context: Repertoire comparison spanned blood and tumor or nodule tissue of malignant and benign thyroid patients.

Using MiXCR, TCRdb re-called clones from the PCR reads. The table has approximately 38,000 clones, 17% seen once. This clone was counted many times. At the DNA level, this CDR3 is encoded by other sequences in the same sample as well. Germline CDR1 SEHNR, CDR2 FQNEAQ (reference sequence). Trimming pared 0 bases from V and 2 bases from J, leaving 16 bases between. This CDR3 contains 17 residues. Treatment of any kind had been given to no patient before thyroid surgery. Specimen: tumor tissue. The chain combines TRBV7-9 with TRBJ2-5; perhaps TRBD2 as D (6 bases). This clonotype originated in a female donor with papillary thyroid cancer or a benign thyroid nodule (not recorded which). Some clones in this sample may be carry-over from other donors' samples. CDR3 sequence: CASSLAPGGIRQETQYF. The CDR3 DNA is TGTGCCAGCAGCTTAGCCCCTGGCGGGATAAGGCAAGAGACCCAGTACTTC.